This T cell receptor (beta chain) stems from a study of blood T cells in healthy people across ages. The study's findings and limits: Long-lived donors carried more naive CD4+ cells and greater diversity than aged donors.

Germline CDR1 is LGHNA and CDR2 is YNFKEQ. The CDR3 runs 15 residues. A J-beta primer mix and a sample-barcoded 5' primer were used in a second PCR of about 7 to 12 cycles. TCRdb ran MiXCR on the 5' RACE reads and lists one entry per CDR3 protein. The data show about 640,000 distinct CDR3 sequences, roughly 58% seen once. Comments on this clonotype: Its antigen is unidentified. At one end the junction does not follow the germline gene, possibly because of a read error.

The clonotype comes from a man in his 60s in good health. Sample: blood. The chain links TRBV4-2 to TRBJ2-3, with TRBD2 identical over 8 bases. CDR3 sequence reads: CANSQDGGASDTQYF. CDR3 DNA sequence: TGTGCCAACAGCCAAGACGGGGGGGCCTCAGATACGCAGTATTTT.